This record looks at one TCR beta chain sequence and its context. Profiling relied on immunoSEQ multiplex PCR, and the TCRdb table lists in-frame clones only, not all of them. The data contain about 59,000 clones, approximately 94% of them seen just once; the ten biggest clones take up 2.5%. The V gene's germline CDR1 is PRHDT and CDR2 FYEKMQ (reference sequence). The CDR3 is 16 amino acids. Trimming cost V 5 bases and J 0 bases; bases outside gene matches: 7. The data derive from a study of T cell changes during pregnancy in multiple sclerosis. Source: CD8+ T cells from peripheral blood mononuclear cells, taken after pregnancy. The chain is built from TRBV13 and TRBJ1-3, with TRBD1 matching 7 bases. This TCR was recovered from a female donor with multiple sclerosis, enrolled in a pregnancy study. For the CDR3, the DNA is TGTGCCAGCAGCGAACAGGGGAGATACTCTGGAAACACCATATATTTT. Its protein is CASSEQGRYSGNTIYF.